Below are 2 T cell receptor beta chains sequenced from a single sample in a study of T-cell reconstitution after alpha-beta-depleted transplantation in children. Unique molecular identifiers tagged the TCRbeta library. TCRdb independently ran MiXCR on the PCR reads; one entry per CDR3 protein. The table includes tens of thousands of distinct CDR3 sequences, 52% detected once. Sequences were derived from peripheral blood, sampled before TCRalphabeta/CD19-depleted stem cell transplant. The receptors stem from a boy younger than two with SCID, due to receive a stem cell transplant.

The CDR3 loop reads CASSELPDQGYADTQYF. CDR3 DNA: TGTGCCAGCAGTGAGCTCCCGGATCAGGGGTATGCAGATACGCAGTATTTT. V gene TRBV2 combines with J gene TRBJ2-3, with TRBD1 as a possible D gene (6 bases). V lost 3 bases and J 4 bases, leaving 20 bases between the germline ends. This CDR3 comprises 17 residues. In germline, CDR1 is SNHLY, CDR2 FYNNEI.

In this sample, this clonotype turned up once. The chain recombines TRBV13 with TRBJ1-2; 7 bases agree with TRBD1. Trimming removed 5 bases from V and 1 base from J; junction bases left unmatched: 10. From germline, CDR1 is PRHDT and CDR2 FYEKMQ (reference sequence). This CDR3 has 16 residues. The CDR3 DNA follows: TGTGCCAGCAGCAAGGACAGGCTTCCCCTTAACTATGGCTACACCTTC. Translating it yields CASSKDRLPLNYGYTF.